Listed below are T cell receptor beta chains from one sample, sequenced in a study of T cell changes during pregnancy in multiple sclerosis. This table comes from immunoSEQ multiplex PCR, and its TCRdb copy is limited to in-frame clones, with some not included. The table lists approximately 85,000 clones, about 89% of them singletons. The material sequenced was peripheral blood, taken in the first trimester of pregnancy. The receptors were sampled from a female donor with multiple sclerosis, enrolled in a pregnancy study. The CDR3 runs from the conserved cysteine through the conserved F or W. The order of the fields is CDR3 protein, CDR3 DNA, D gene, J gene, clone size, V gene. A D gene is named only where the DNA matches it firmly. Clone size, where shown, is once, few, many, or a class for clones that have expanded.

CDR3aa: CASSLSDPWDEQYF
CDR3nt: TGTGCCAGCAGCTTGAGCGACCCATGGGACGAGCAGTACTTC
d_gene: -
j_gene: TRBJ2-7
abundance: -
v_gene: TRBV11-2

CDR3aa: CAISEPTGLDEQYF
CDR3nt: TGTGCCATCAGTGAGCCTACAGGGCTGGACGAGCAGTACTTC
d_gene: -
j_gene: TRBJ2-7
abundance: once
v_gene: TRBV10-3

CDR3aa: CASSLRGARGEQFF
CDR3nt: TGTGCCAGCAGCTTGCGCGGGGCACGGGGTGAGCAGTTCTTC
d_gene: -
j_gene: TRBJ2-1
abundance: -
v_gene: TRBV5-4

CDR3aa: CASSRRLAGGRNEQFF
CDR3nt: TGTGCCAGCAGCCGGAGACTAGCGGGAGGGCGTAATGAGCAGTTCTTC
d_gene: TRBD2
j_gene: TRBJ2-1
abundance: once
v_gene: TRBV7-3

CDR3aa: CASSSGTSGNTYEQYF
CDR3nt: TGTGCCAGCAGCTCCGGGACTAGCGGGAATACCTACGAGCAGTACTTC
d_gene: TRBD2
j_gene: TRBJ2-7
abundance: -
v_gene: TRBV7-2

CDR3aa: CASSVGQGMMDEQFF
CDR3nt: TGTGCCAGCAGCGTAGGGCAGGGGATGATGGATGAGCAGTTCTTC
d_gene: -
j_gene: TRBJ2-1
abundance: -
v_gene: TRBV9

CDR3aa: CASRTYGLAGEQFF
CDR3nt: TGTGCCAGCAGAACCTACGGACTAGCAGGGGAGCAGTTCTTC
d_gene: TRBD2
j_gene: TRBJ2-1
abundance: -
v_gene: TRBV6-5

CDR3aa: CASMERGGTGELFF
CDR3nt: TGTGCCAGTATGGAGCGGGGGGGGACCGGGGAGCTGTTTTTT
d_gene: TRBD2
j_gene: TRBJ2-2
abundance: -
v_gene: TRBV19

CDR3aa: CAWRQTPGSAFNTIYF
CDR3nt: TGTGCCTGGAGGCAGACCCCAGGGTCAGCTTTTAACACCATATATTTT
d_gene: -
j_gene: TRBJ1-3
abundance: -
v_gene: TRBV30

CDR3aa: CASSVSGGRAGSETQYF
CDR3nt: TGTGCCAGCAGCGTCTCGGGCGGGAGGGCCGGATCGGAGACCCAGTACTTC
d_gene: TRBD2
j_gene: TRBJ2-5
abundance: -
v_gene: TRBV9

CDR3aa: CASSWGLRDRVAKNIQYF
CDR3nt: TGCGCCAGCAGCTGGGGACTCCGGGACAGGGTGGCCAAAAACATTCAGTACTTC
d_gene: TRBD1
j_gene: TRBJ2-4
abundance: -
v_gene: TRBV5-1

CDR3aa: CASSLGTGGEETQYF
CDR3nt: TGTGCCAGCAGCCTAGGGACAGGGGGCGAGGAGACCCAGTACTTC
d_gene: TRBD1
j_gene: TRBJ2-5
abundance: once
v_gene: TRBV7-9

CDR3aa: CSVETMNTEAFF
CDR3nt: TGCAGCGTTGAAACTATGAACACTGAAGCTTTCTTT
d_gene: -
j_gene: TRBJ1-1
abundance: -
v_gene: TRBV29-1

CDR3aa: CASSPTSEETQYF
CDR3nt: TGTGCCAGCAGCCCGACTAGCGAAGAGACCCAGTACTTC
d_gene: TRBD2
j_gene: TRBJ2-5
abundance: -
v_gene: TRBV6-4

CDR3aa: CASSLSGGSYNEQFF
CDR3nt: TGTGCCAGCAGCCTGAGCGGGGGATCCTACAATGAGCAGTTCTTC
d_gene: TRBD2
j_gene: TRBJ2-1
abundance: -
v_gene: TRBV7-2

CDR3aa: CASSSPVWNTEAFF
CDR3nt: TGTGCCAGCAGCTCGCCGGTTTGGAACACTGAAGCTTTCTTT
d_gene: -
j_gene: TRBJ1-1
abundance: -
v_gene: TRBV5-4

CDR3aa: CASSVGSLNQPQHF
CDR3nt: TGTGCCAGCAGCGTAGGTAGCCTGAATCAGCCCCAGCATTTT
d_gene: -
j_gene: TRBJ1-5
abundance: -
v_gene: TRBV9

CDR3aa: CASSFERGGYEQYF
CDR3nt: TGTGCCAGCAGCTTTGAACGGGGGGGCTACGAGCAGTACTTC
d_gene: TRBD2
j_gene: TRBJ2-7
abundance: once
v_gene: TRBV13

CDR3aa: CASSLVFSGANVLTF
CDR3nt: TGCGCCAGCAGCTTGGTCTTCTCTGGGGCCAACGTCCTGACTTTC
d_gene: -
j_gene: TRBJ2-6
abundance: -
v_gene: TRBV5-1

CDR3aa: CASRLTGGGTDTQYF
CDR3nt: TGTGCCAGCAGATTAACAGGGGGCGGAACAGATACGCAGTATTTT
d_gene: TRBD1
j_gene: TRBJ2-3
abundance: -
v_gene: TRBV6-5

CDR3aa: CASSEYRLYGYTF
CDR3nt: TGTGCCAGCAGCGAGTACAGGTTATATGGCTACACCTTC
d_gene: -
j_gene: TRBJ1-2
abundance: -
v_gene: TRBV7-2

CDR3aa: CASSYAGGVIDTQYF
CDR3nt: TGTGCCAGCAGTTACGCGGGGGGGGTCATTGATACGCAGTATTTT
d_gene: TRBD2
j_gene: TRBJ2-3
abundance: -
v_gene: TRBV28

CDR3aa: CAWSKGQGRTYEQYF
CDR3nt: TGTGCCTGGAGTAAAGGACAGGGTAGAACCTACGAGCAGTACTTC
d_gene: TRBD1
j_gene: TRBJ2-7
abundance: -
v_gene: TRBV30

CDR3aa: CASSRTNTGNYEQYF
CDR3nt: TGTGCCAGCAGCCGAACCAACACAGGGAACTACGAGCAGTACTTC
d_gene: -
j_gene: TRBJ2-7
abundance: -
v_gene: TRBV11-1

CDR3aa: CASSFTGEGGYTF
CDR3nt: TGTGCCAGCAGTTTTACGGGGGAAGGGGGCTACACCTTC
d_gene: -
j_gene: TRBJ1-2
abundance: -
v_gene: TRBV27

CDR3aa: CASSELGGPTDTQYF
CDR3nt: TGTGCCAGCAGCGAGCTAGGGGGACCTACAGATACGCAGTATTTT
d_gene: -
j_gene: TRBJ2-3
abundance: -
v_gene: TRBV7-2

CDR3aa: CASTPGGRASDTQYF
CDR3nt: TGTGCCAGCACCCCTGGCGGGAGGGCCTCAGATACGCAGTATTTT
d_gene: TRBD2
j_gene: TRBJ2-3
abundance: -
v_gene: TRBV7-8

CDR3aa: CAISEGDRVWIRLYTF
CDR3nt: TGTGCCATCAGCGAAGGGGACAGGGTATGGATTCGCCTCTACACCTTC
d_gene: TRBD1
j_gene: TRBJ1-2
abundance: once
v_gene: TRBV10-3

CDR3aa: CASSKTSDDEQFF
CDR3nt: TGTGCCAGCAGCAAGACTAGCGACGATGAGCAGTTCTTC
d_gene: TRBD2
j_gene: TRBJ2-1
abundance: once
v_gene: TRBV9